The 24 T cell receptor beta chains reported below all come from one sample, sequenced in a study of blood T cell repertoires in COVID-19. Assay: immunoSEQ multiplex PCR; the TCRdb copy retains only in-frame clones and omits some. The sample consists of 350,000 or so clones, 88% of them appearing once. Sequenced sample: PBMCs or T cells enriched from blood (not recorded which). All receptors derive from a woman aged 25-40 years who had been exposed to COVID-19.

The chain is built from TRBV18 and TRBJ1-4; 7 nucleotides align to TRBD1. Germline V lookup: CDR1 KGHSH, CDR2 LQKENI. The CDR3 extends over 17 amino acids. V was clipped by 2 bases and J by 7 bases; unmatched bases: 13. CDR3 amino acids: CASSPMVVGGASEKLFF. In DNA form, the CDR3 reads TGTGCCAGCTCACCAATGGTCGTAGGGGGCGCATCTGAAAAACTGTTTTTT.

V usage is TRBV20-1 and J usage is TRBJ2-3; the D is unclear. Germline CDR1 reads DFQATT; CDR2 reads SNEGSKA (reference sequence). V was trimmed by 5 bases and J by 0 bases, leaving 3 bases between them. This CDR3 contains 11 residues. This chain's CDR3 is CSAPSTDTQYF. In DNA form, the CDR3 reads TGCAGTGCTCCAAGCACAGATACGCAGTATTTT.

CDR3 protein: CASTVGLGQEKLFF. CDR3 in DNA: TGTGCCAGCACCGTTGGCCTCGGACAAGAAAAACTGTTTTTT. The J gene is TRBJ1-4, the V gene TRBV6-5; D may be TRBD1 (5 bases). Trimming removed 7 bases at V and 8 bases at J, with 17 bases between. The germline gives CDR1 MNHEY, CDR2 SVGAGI. This CDR3 has 14 residues.

The V and J genes are TRBV7-9 and TRBJ2-1; 10 bases map to TRBD2. Germline trimming cut 3 bases from V and 3 bases from J; bases unmatched to any gene: 2. The CDR3 consists of 15 residues. Germline V lookup: CDR1 SEHNR, CDR2 FQNEAQ (reference sequence). CDR3 nucleotides: TGTGCCAGCAGCTTCCGGACTAGCGGCTACAATGAGCAGTTCTTC. Translated: CASSFRTSGYNEQFF.

The V and J genes are TRBV28 and TRBJ2-1; a weak D match, TRBD1 (6 bases). Germline-derived CDR1 and CDR2 are MDHEN and SYDVKM. Trimming took off 7 bases at V and 8 bases at J, with 12 bases between the two ends. The CDR3 runs 12 residues. CDR3 coding DNA: TGTGCCAGCACAAGGGGGATAGATGAGCAGTTCTTC. Translated: CASTRGIDEQFF.

This clone was seen more than once but under ten times. At the DNA level, this CDR3 is encoded by other sequences in the same sample as well. The rearrangement joins TRBV7-8 to TRBJ2-2, with 7 bases matching TRBD1. CDR3 length equals 15 residues. Trimming removed 6 bases from V and 4 bases from J; junction bases left unmatched: 8. CDR1 and CDR2 (germline): SGHVS, FQNEAQ. CDR3 coding DNA: TGTGCCAGCAGACCAACAGGGGCGCTCACCGGGGAGCTGTTTTTT. The encoded protein is CASRPTGALTGELFF.

The chain uses TRBV18 and TRBJ2-2; D call uncertain. Deletions cut 2 bases from V and 6 bases from J, with 10 bases between. CDR3 length: 14 residues. Germline CDR1 is KGHSH and CDR2 is LQKENI. As DNA, the CDR3 is TGTGCCAGCTCACCAGAACAGTCGGCCGGGGAGCTGTTTTTT. Translated: CASSPEQSAGELFF.

Details on this clone: In the same sample, other DNA sequences code for this CDR3. The rearrangement uses TRBV28 and TRBJ1-2; 9 positions match TRBD1. The V segment lost 6 bases and the J segment 8 bases; nucleotides outside the gene matches: 7. CDR1 is MDHEN and CDR2 is SYDVKM in the germline V gene. The CDR3 sequence is 13 residues long. The CDR3 bases are TGTGCCAGCAGGTACCGGGACAGGGACGGCTACACCTTC. It codes for CASRYRDRDGYTF.

The chain carries TRBV6-7 and TRBJ1-6, with D tentatively TRBD1 (6 bases). TRBV6-7 carries the ORF label, with uncertain function. Trimming pared 5 bases from V and 8 bases from J, leaving 13 bases between. The CDR3 spans 14 residues. For the CDR3, the DNA is TGTGCCAGCAGTACCACGACAGGAGATTCACCCCTCCACTTT. Its translation is CASSTTTGDSPLHF.

The chain carries TRBV7-8 and TRBJ2-5; a weak D match, TRBD2 (5 bases). The CDR3 has 14 amino acids. V was trimmed by 1 base and J by 4 bases, leaving 10 bases between them. Germline values: CDR1 SGHVS, CDR2 FQNEAQ. CDR3 nucleotide sequence: TGTGCCAGCAGCTTAGTGGGAGCACGAGAGACCCAGTACTTC. Protein sequence: CASSLVGARETQYF.

The V gene is TRBV13, the J gene TRBJ2-3; 8 bases fit TRBD2. Germline CDR1 is PRHDT and CDR2 is FYEKMQ (reference sequence). CDR3 size: 15 residues. The V segment lost 7 bases and the J segment 9 bases; nucleotides outside the gene matches: 15. CDR3 amino acids: CASKSGAGAARTQYF. CDR3 nucleotides: TGTGCCAGCAAGTCTGGAGCGGGAGCCGCTCGCACGCAGTATTTT.

V gene TRBV28 combines with J gene TRBJ2-7, with TRBD2 matching 8 bases. The CDR3 length is 16 residues. Germline lookup yields CDR1 MDHEN and CDR2 SYDVKM. V was pared by 3 bases and J by 4 bases, with 11 bases of the junction left unmatched. CDR3 residues: CASSFHAGGNSYEQYF. CDR3 bases: TGTGCCAGCAGTTTTCATGCGGGAGGAAATTCGTACGAGCAGTACTTC.

J is TRBJ1-1 and V is TRBV27; the D gene is possibly TRBD1 (5 bases). This CDR3 contains 12 residues. From germline, CDR1 is MNHEY and CDR2 SMNVEV (reference sequence). Trimming took 4 bases from V and 8 from J, leaving 11 bases between them. This chain's CDR3 is CASSSLRGEAFF. The CDR3 nucleotides are TGTGCCAGCAGTTCCCTCCGGGGGGAAGCTTTCTTT.

This clone was observed a handful of times. The rearrangement joins TRBV30 to TRBJ1-1, with D possibly TRBD1 on 6 matching bases. The CDR3 sequence is 14 residues long. From germline, CDR1 is GTSNPN and CDR2 SVGIG (reference sequence). V shed 2 bases and J shed 1 base, with 11 bases lying between them. The CDR3, as DNA: TGTGCCTGGAGTCGGGGGGCACCGAACACTGAAGCTTTCTTT. As protein: CAWSRGAPNTEAFF.

This clone has just one count. The chain recombines TRBV5-5 with TRBJ2-5, with 13 bases matching TRBD2. The germline CDR1 and CDR2 sequences are SGHKS and YYEKEE (reference sequence). With V trimmed by 4 bases and J by 1 base, 7 bases remained unmatched. The CDR3 covers 17 residues. In nucleotides, the CDR3 is TGTGCCAGCAGCCCTCGGACTAGCGGGAGCCCCCAAGAGACCCAGTACTTC. Protein sequence: CASSPRTSGSPQETQYF.

A single count supports this clone. The chain uses TRBV29-1 and TRBJ2-7; weak D call: TRBD1 (6 bases). CDR3 length: 13 amino acids. Germline V gene sequence: CDR1 SQVTM, CDR2 ANQGSEA. V lost 3 bases to trimming and J lost 2 bases, with 11 bases between them. CDR3 amino acids: CSVEKDRPYEQYF. The CDR3 DNA follows: TGCAGCGTTGAGAAAGACAGGCCCTACGAGCAGTACTTC.

The V and J genes are TRBV4-2 and TRBJ2-7; a possible D gene is TRBD2 (6 bases). The CDR3 has 16 residues. Deletions cut 0 bases from V and 1 base from J, with 13 bases between. The germline CDR1 and CDR2 sequences are LGHNA and YNFKEQ. The CDR3 loop is CASSQEGVGGSYEQYF. The CDR3 DNA sequence: TGTGCCAGCAGCCAAGAGGGAGTTGGGGGGTCCTACGAGCAGTACTTC.

The genes are TRBV19 and TRBJ2-2, with TRBD1 as a possible D gene (7 bases). The CDR3 length is 16 residues. Trimming removed 4 bases from V and 5 bases from J, with 17 bases in between. Germline assignment: CDR1 LNHDA and CDR2 SQIVND (reference sequence). CDR3 sequence: CASSKGRGEFTGELFF. The DNA for the CDR3 is TGTGCCAGTAGTAAGGGCAGGGGGGAATTTACCGGGGAGCTGTTTTTT. The entire variable domain, with the rest obtained from reference TRBV19 and TRBJ2-2, is as follows: DGGITQSPKYLFRKEGQNVTLSCEQNLNHDAMYWYRQDPGQGLRLIYYSQIVNDFQKGDIAEGYSVSREKKESFPLTVTSAQKNPTAFYLCASSKGRGEFTGELFFGEGSRLTVL.

The CDR3 spells CASSPDRGLNTEAFF. The CDR3 DNA follows: TGTGCCAGCAGCCCCGACAGGGGACTGAACACTGAAGCTTTCTTT. The genes are TRBV7-3 and TRBJ1-1; 8 bases line up with TRBD1. V shed 5 bases and J 0 bases; nucleotides not matched to a gene: 5. Germline values: CDR1 SGHTA, CDR2 FQGTGA. CDR3 length equals 15 residues.

As to this clone: Other DNA variants within this sample encode the same CDR3. This rearrangement joins TRBV6-5 to TRBJ2-7; 12 nucleotides match TRBD1. Trimming cost V 6 bases and J 4 bases; bases outside gene matches: 4. This CDR3 spans 14 amino acids. Looked up from germline, CDR1 is MNHEY and CDR2 is SVGAGI. The CDR3, as DNA: TGTGCCAGCAGACCGGGACAGGGGGCATACGAGCAGTACTTC. It yields the protein CASRPGQGAYEQYF.

CDR3 in DNA: TGTGCCAGCAGTTGGTCCGGACAGGGCGAAGAGCAGTTCTTC. The encoded protein is CASSWSGQGEEQFF. The chain couples TRBV27 to TRBJ2-1; 8 nucleotides agree with TRBD1. This CDR3 has 14 amino acids. The germline V gene has CDR1 MNHEY and CDR2 SMNVEV (reference sequence). After removal of 4 bases from V and 10 bases from J, the junction contained 9 bases not matched to a gene.

The chain recombines TRBV6-5 with TRBJ1-5; 8 positions match TRBD1. V dropped 7 bases and J dropped 5; count of bases not matched to a gene: 10. CDR1 and CDR2 (germline): MNHEY, SVGAGI. The CDR3 has 15 residues. The CDR3 DNA reads as TGTGCCAGCACGTCGGACAGGGACCCGCATCAGCCCCAGCATTTT. Translating it yields CASTSDRDPHQPQHF.

The chain recombines TRBV29-1 with TRBJ1-1; no clear D. The V and J ends lost 0 bases and 1 base respectively, with 6 bases between them. CDR1 and CDR2 (germline): SQVTM, ANQGSEA. This CDR3 region has 13 residues. This CDR3 reads CSVEDRRNTEAFF. The CDR3 coding sequence is TGCAGCGTTGAAGATCGGAGGAACACTGAAGCTTTCTTT.

The chain combines TRBV10-3 with TRBJ2-7; 8 bases are shared with TRBD1. Germline V gives CDR1 ENHRY, CDR2 SYGVKD. The CDR3 runs to 14 residues. Germline trimming cut 4 bases from V and 5 bases from J; bases unmatched to any gene: 7. CDR3 nucleotides: TGTGCCATCAGTGGCCCAGGGGGCCAGGACGAGCAGTACTTC. Translating it yields CAISGPGGQDEQYF.